The 13 T cell receptor beta chains presented below share a single source sample, sequenced in a study of T cell responses to AZD1222 COVID-19 vaccine (dated by TCRdb to about 2021). The time point label for this specimen denotes: about 28 days (+/-7) after the second vaccine dose. Preparation of the library involved the immunoSEQ multiplex PCR assay. What TCRdb holds here is the immuneACCESS table cut down to in-frame rearrangements. Part of the clones is not present; checked against another copy, under half of the missing clones reflect an unresolved V gene, and the others are unexplained. The sample records some 200,000 clones, about nine tenths of which are singletons. Roughly 3.5% of the sample is taken by the ten largest. Sequencing was performed on peripheral blood, taken 28 days after the second AZD1222 dose. The source of these receptors is an adult who received the AZD1222 COVID-19 vaccine.

V usage is TRBV28 and J usage is TRBJ1-4; weak D call: TRBD1 (5 bases). Trimming cost V 4 bases and J 2 bases, with 11 bases left between them. The CDR3 runs 15 residues. Per germline, CDR1 MDHEN and CDR2 SYDVKM. The CDR3 DNA reads TGTGCCAGCAGTTACGGGGGAAGCACTAATGAAAAACTGTTTTTT. It encodes CASSYGGSTNEKLFF.

The chain uses TRBV24-1 and TRBJ1-4, with a weak D call TRBD1 (5 bases). This CDR3 comprises 16 residues. Trimming pared 3 bases from V and 8 bases from J, leaving 18 bases between. Germline CDR1 reads KGHDR; CDR2 reads SFDVKD. This chain's CDR3 is CATSDGGRRAGEKLFF. CDR3 in DNA: TGTGCCACCAGTGATGGGGGACGGAGGGCTGGCGAAAAACTGTTTTTT.

The table lists this clone with a count of one. The chain uses TRBV6-6 and TRBJ1-5; D not certain. In germline, CDR1 is MNHNY, CDR2 SVGAGI (reference sequence). Trimming left V 7 bases short and J 2 bases short, with 9 bases between. CDR3 length: 13 amino acids. CDR3 nucleotide sequence: TGTGCCAGCAAAGAGGCAGGCAATCAGCCCCAGCATTTT. Its translation is CASKEAGNQPQHF.

This sequence joins TRBV19 and TRBJ2-6, with D perhaps matching TRBD1 (5 bases). CDR1 LNHDA and CDR2 SQIVND come from the germline V gene (reference sequence). The CDR3 is 15 residues long. The CDR3 is CASTVISPGANVLTF. For the CDR3, the DNA is TGTGCTTCGACAGTAATTTCACCTGGGGCCAACGTCCTGACTTTC.

This chain joins TRBV18 and TRBJ1-5; possibly TRBD1 for D (5 bases). Germline CDR1 is KGHSH and CDR2 is LQKENI. The V and J ends lost 1 base and 0 bases respectively, with 13 bases between them. The CDR3 loop spans 17 amino acids. CDR3 nucleotide sequence: TGTGCCAGCTCACCACGCGAGGGGTTCTATAGCAATCAGCCCCAGCATTTT. Translation: CASSPREGFYSNQPQHF.

Worth noting for this clone: The junction differs from germline at one of its ends, possibly a read error. The genes are TRBV18 and TRBJ1-2, with D hard to call. Germline assignment: CDR1 KGHSH and CDR2 LQKENI. This CDR3 has 11 amino acids. For the CDR3, the DNA is TGTGCCAGCTCACCCGGACCCCCCCCAGCCTTC. It translates to CASSPGPPPAF.

The chain uses TRBV24-1 and TRBJ1-5; possibly TRBD1 for D (6 bases). Trimming removed 5 bases from V and 3 bases from J, with 7 bases in between. CDR3 length: 13 amino acids. Germline assignment: CDR1 KGHDR and CDR2 SFDVKD. The CDR3 nucleotides read TGTGCCACCAGTGGGACAGACAATCAGCCCCAGCATTTT. This translates into CATSGTDNQPQHF.

V and J are TRBV6-5 and TRBJ2-1, with D unclear. CDR3 length equals 15 residues. Germline V gene lookup returns CDR1 MNHEY and CDR2 SVGAGI. V lost 6 bases and J 5 bases, leaving 17 bases between the germline ends. The CDR3 sequence: CASRSDQTRNNEQFF. DNA for the CDR3: TGTGCCAGCAGATCCGACCAAACCCGAAACAATGAGCAGTTCTTC.

V gene TRBV9 combines with J gene TRBJ2-3; no clear D gene. The CDR3 is 12 residues long. Germline CDR1 and CDR2: SGDLS and YYNGEE. The V end was cut by 4 bases, the J end by 2 bases, with 5 bases between. The CDR3 loop is CASSHDTDTQYF. The DNA of the CDR3 is TGTGCCAGCAGCCATGACACAGATACGCAGTATTTT.

J is TRBJ2-2 and V is TRBV10-3, with 7 bases aligning to TRBD2. In germline, CDR1 is ENHRY, CDR2 SYGVKD. V trimming: 7 bases; J trimming: 5 bases; junction bases outside the gene matches: 7. The CDR3 contains 14 residues. CDR3 nucleotides: TGTGCCATCACCCCGGGAGGAAGGACCGGGGAGCTGTTTTTT. This sequence encodes CAITPGGRTGELFF.

V is TRBV24-1 and J is TRBJ1-3; the D is unclear. The V end was cut by 1 base, the J end by 4 bases, with 1 base between. Germline V CDR1 and CDR2: KGHDR, SFDVKD. The CDR3 length is 12 residues. The DNA of the CDR3 is TGTGCCACCAGTGATTTAGGAAACACCATATATTTT. Translated, it gives CATSDLGNTIYF.

This chain links TRBV29-1 with TRBJ2-2, with TRBD2 matching over 11 bases. The trim removed 6 bases at V and 4 bases at J, leaving 4 bases unmatched. Germline lookup yields CDR1 SQVTM and CDR2 ANQGSEA. The CDR3 is 14 residues long. The CDR3 DNA is TGCAGCGTGCTAGCGGGAGGAAGCACCGGGGAGCTGTTTTTT. It yields the protein CSVLAGGSTGELFF.

V and J are TRBV11-2 and TRBJ2-7, with 9 bases fitting TRBD2. V trimming: 3 bases; J trimming: 5 bases; junction bases outside the gene matches: 8. The length of the CDR3 is 15 residues. From germline, CDR1 is SGHAT and CDR2 FQNNGV. The CDR3 region is CASSFRLAERHEQYF. The CDR3 DNA follows: TGTGCCAGCAGCTTTAGACTAGCGGAGAGGCACGAGCAGTACTTC.